The 27 T cell receptor beta chains below were found in one sample sequenced in a study of cytomegalovirus exposure and HLA in healthy donors. Researchers ran the PCR with 60 Vbeta and 13 Jbeta primers. Libraries were prepared by immunoSEQ multiplex PCR; TCRdb keeps only in-frame clonotypes and omits some of them. The sample yields around 150,000 clones, 82% seen once. The specimen was PBMCs. Every receptor here comes from a girl aged 5-17 years in good health and CMV-seropositive.

V gene TRBV9 combines with J gene TRBJ2-3, with 10 positions matching TRBD1. The J segment lost 5 bases and the V segment lost 4 bases, leaving 7 bases of the junction unmatched. The CDR3 runs 15 residues. Germline CDR1 reads SGDLS; CDR2 reads YYNGEE. DNA for the CDR3: TGTGCCAGCAGCTTCTCCGGACAGGGGGAAGATACGCAGTATTTT. This encodes CASSFSGQGEDTQYF.

The V gene is TRBV28, the J gene TRBJ2-2, with 8 positions matching TRBD2. CDR1 is MDHEN, CDR2 SYDVKM, per germline. This CDR3 comprises 16 residues. J lost 0 bases, V lost 4 bases, and 4 bases had no gene match. CDR3 bases: TGTGCCAGCAGTTCTCCAGCGGGAGCGAACACCGGGGAGCTGTTTTTT. Translated: CASSSPAGANTGELFF.

The chain joins TRBV13 to TRBJ2-3, with 14 bases aligning to TRBD2. The CDR3 has 19 residues. The germline CDR1 and CDR2 sequences are PRHDT and FYEKMQ (reference sequence). The junction had 9 bases not matched to a gene; V was cut back by 4 bases and J by 0 bases. The CDR3 region has the DNA TGTGCCAGCAGCTCCCCTGGACTAGCGGGGGGTACTAGCACAGATACGCAGTATTTT. It is translated as CASSSPGLAGGTSTDTQYF.

V and J are TRBV7-9 and TRBJ1-1; 7 bases align to TRBD1. J gave up 0 bases and V 2 bases, and 6 bases lay outside the gene matches. The CDR3 runs to 16 residues. The germline gives CDR1 SEHNR, CDR2 FQNEAQ (reference sequence). CDR3 in amino acids: CASSLTQGTMNTEAFF. For the CDR3, the DNA is TGTGCCAGCAGCTTAACACAGGGGACAATGAACACTGAAGCTTTCTTT.

The chain uses TRBV7-9 and TRBJ1-1, with D unclear. Looked up from germline, CDR1 is SEHNR and CDR2 is FQNEAQ (reference sequence). The CDR3 is 15 amino acids. V lost 3 bases and J 0 bases, leaving 11 bases between the germline ends. The CDR3 nucleotides are TGTGCCAGCAGCTTTTCTCTAGGCATGAACACTGAAGCTTTCTTT. Translated, it gives CASSFSLGMNTEAFF.

This clone was recorded a few times. The CDR3 DNA reads TGTGCCAGCAGGGGACTAGCGGGGGGGCAATACTACAATGAGCAGTTCTTC. Translation: CASRGLAGGQYYNEQFF. The genes are TRBV28 and TRBJ2-1; 16 bases map to TRBD2. The germline V gene has CDR1 MDHEN and CDR2 SYDVKM. This CDR3 is 17 amino acids long. Trimming cost V 6 bases and J 3 bases; bases outside gene matches: 5. Combining the CDR3 with reference TRBV28 and TRBJ2-1 gives the whole variable domain DVKVTQSSRYLVKRTGEKVFLECVQDMDHENMFWYRQDPGLGLRLIYFSYDVKMKEKGDIPEGYSVSREKKERFSLILESASTNQTSMYLCASRGLAGGQYYNEQFFGPGTRLTVL.

The chain combines TRBV28 with TRBJ2-7; TRBD2 agrees at 8 bases. Germline CDR1 is MDHEN and CDR2 is SYDVKM. CDR3 size: 13 residues. Germline trimming cut 6 bases from V and 5 bases from J; bases unmatched to any gene: 6. CDR3 protein: CASRQAGVDEQYF. Written as DNA, the CDR3 is TGTGCCAGCAGACAAGCGGGGGTGGACGAGCAGTACTTC.

The DNA of the CDR3 is TGTGCCAGCAGCGCTCTAGCGGGCCCGGAGGGAACCCAGTACTTC. This codes for CASSALAGPEGTQYF. The chain recombines TRBV7-2 with TRBJ2-5; 8 bases are a match to TRBD2. Germline CDR1 SGHTA, CDR2 FQGNSA. CDR3 length: 15 residues. J lost 8 bases, V lost 5 bases, and 13 bases had no gene match.

The rearrangement links TRBV6-1 to TRBJ2-2, with TRBD1 matching over 8 bases. The V segment lost 3 bases and the J segment 1 base; nucleotides outside the gene matches: 4. CDR3 size: 16 residues. Germline-derived CDR1 and CDR2 are MNHNS and SASEGT. The CDR3 nucleotides read TGTGCCAGCAGTGAGGGACAGGCCAGGAACACCGGGGAGCTGTTTTTT. Its protein product is CASSEGQARNTGELFF.

This clone has just a few counts. This rearrangement joins TRBV2 to TRBJ2-7, with D perhaps TRBD2 (6 bases). Trimming cost V 1 base and J 5 bases, with 12 bases left between them. This CDR3 spans 14 amino acids. Germline CDR1 reads SNHLY; CDR2 reads FYNNEI. The CDR3 DNA sequence: TGTGCCAGCAGTGAAGGGGGGGTCGGTGACGAGCAGTACTTC. Translation: CASSEGGVGDEQYF.

The chain has TRBV5-1 and TRBJ1-3, with D uncertain. The V end lost 0 bases, the J end lost 0 bases, and 10 bases lay between the germline ends. The CDR3 extends over 16 amino acids. Germline values: CDR1 SGHRS, CDR2 YFSETQ. CDR3 amino acids: CASSLGQQSSGNTIYF. In DNA form, the CDR3 reads TGCGCCAGCAGCTTGGGACAACAGAGCTCTGGAAACACCATATATTTT.

This clone appeared once. The chain joins TRBV27 to TRBJ1-2, with TRBD1 matching over 7 bases. Germline V gene sequence: CDR1 MNHEY, CDR2 SMNVEV (reference sequence). Germline trimming cut 5 bases from V and 3 bases from J; bases unmatched to any gene: 6. This CDR3 region has 14 residues. The CDR3 DNA reads as TGTGCCAGCAGTCTTCTCGGACAGGACTATGGCTACACCTTC. Its translation is CASSLLGQDYGYTF.

The V gene is TRBV27, the J gene TRBJ2-3; 12 bases match TRBD2. Germline-derived CDR1 and CDR2 are MNHEY and SMNVEV (reference sequence). Trimming cost V 5 bases and J 3 bases; bases outside gene matches: 0. The CDR3 spans 14 residues. For the CDR3, the DNA is TGTGCCAGCAGTACTAGCGGGGGGACAGATACGCAGTATTTT. It translates to CASSTSGGTDTQYF.

This chain connects TRBV5-1 to TRBJ1-4; weak D call: TRBD1 (5 bases). The length of the CDR3 is 15 residues. V gave up 0 bases and J gave up 4 bases, with 10 bases separating them. The V gene's germline CDR1 is SGHRS and CDR2 YFSETQ. For the CDR3, the DNA is TGCGCCAGCAGCTTGGCCCAGGGAATTAATGAAAAACTGTTTTTT. It specifies CASSLAQGINEKLFF.

The chain carries TRBV28 and TRBJ2-1; 8 positions agree with TRBD2. Germline trimming cut 2 bases from V and 7 bases from J; bases unmatched to any gene: 4. The CDR3 contains 14 residues. Per germline, CDR1 MDHEN and CDR2 SYDVKM. DNA of the CDR3: TGTGCCAGCAGTTTAGGGACTAGTCTTAATGAGCAGTTCTTC. It codes for CASSLGTSLNEQFF.

V gene TRBV6-6 combines with J gene TRBJ1-4; D ambiguous. The CDR3 extends over 12 amino acids. CDR1 is MNHNY, CDR2 SVGAGI, per germline (reference sequence). V was shortened by 0 bases and J by 7 bases, with 3 bases between the two germline ends. CDR3 residues: CASSYSGEKLFF. The CDR3 DNA is TGTGCCAGCAGTTACTCCGGTGAAAAACTGTTTTTT.

J is TRBJ1-1 and V is TRBV28, with D maybe TRBD1 (6 bases). V was shortened by 4 bases and J by 1 base, with 13 bases between the two germline ends. Germline loops: CDR1 MDHEN, CDR2 SYDVKM. The length of the CDR3 is 15 residues. CDR3 residues: CASSSRTAKNTEAFF. Here the CDR3 DNA reads TGTGCCAGCAGTTCGAGGACAGCAAAGAACACTGAAGCTTTCTTT.

V gene TRBV19 combines with J gene TRBJ1-1; D uncertain. Germline CDR1 and CDR2: LNHDA and SQIVND (reference sequence). V was trimmed by 7 bases and J by 8 bases, leaving 11 bases between them. The CDR3 contains 11 residues. CDR3 sequence: CASTMTEEAFF. The CDR3 region has the DNA TGTGCCAGTACCATGACTGAAGAAGCTTTCTTT.

The chain has TRBV5-1 and TRBJ2-1, with 7 bases that match TRBD2. This CDR3 spans 17 amino acids. Germline V gene lookup returns CDR1 SGHRS and CDR2 YFSETQ. The junction had 13 bases not matched to a gene; V was cut back by 7 bases and J by 0 bases. CDR3 protein: CASAARLASTSYNEQFF. The CDR3, as DNA: TGCGCCAGCGCCGCCCGACTAGCCTCCACCTCCTACAATGAGCAGTTCTTC.

The count of this clone is one. CDR3 sequence reads: CASRQGGGQGSPKTQYF. CDR3 bases: TGTGCCAGCAGGCAGGGGGGGGGACAGGGATCGCCGAAGACCCAGTACTTC. The chain uses TRBV28 and TRBJ2-5; 9 nucleotides agree with TRBD1. V shed 6 bases and J 6 bases; nucleotides not matched to a gene: 17. CDR1 is MDHEN, CDR2 SYDVKM, per germline. The CDR3 loop spans 17 amino acids.

This chain uses TRBV5-1 with TRBJ2-7; 7 bases map to TRBD2. The CDR3 runs 14 residues. With V trimmed by 0 bases and J by 3 bases, 3 bases remained unmatched. In germline, CDR1 is SGHRS, CDR2 YFSETQ. The CDR3 reads CASSLDGTNYEQYF. The CDR3 DNA reads TGCGCCAGCAGCTTGGACGGGACTAACTACGAGCAGTACTTC.

The CDR3 loop reads CASSAELAGEYEQYF. The CDR3 region has the DNA TGTGCCAGCAGTGCAGAACTAGCGGGGGAATACGAGCAGTACTTC. The genes are TRBV6-5 and TRBJ2-7; 11 nucleotides match TRBD2. Germline V gene sequence: CDR1 MNHEY, CDR2 SVGAGI. This CDR3 is 15 amino acids long. V lost 5 bases, J lost 4 bases, and 7 bases stayed unmatched.

The chain has TRBV5-1 and TRBJ2-1, with 8 bases lining up with TRBD2. Germline V lookup: CDR1 SGHRS, CDR2 YFSETQ. The CDR3 extends over 15 amino acids. V trimming: 3 bases; J trimming: 0 bases; junction bases outside the gene matches: 2. CDR3 DNA: TGCGCCAGCAGCTCGACTAGCGCCTCCTACAATGAGCAGTTCTTC. It codes for CASSSTSASYNEQFF.

V and J are TRBV10-2 and TRBJ2-1; 7 nucleotides line up with TRBD2. Germline V gene data show CDR1 as WSHSY and CDR2 as SAAADI. Trimming cost V 6 bases and J 2 bases; bases outside gene matches: 19. CDR3 length: 19 amino acids. The CDR3 coding sequence is TGCGCCAGCAGCAACCCGTTAAAACTTCAGCGGGGCACCTACAATGAGCAGTTCTTC. Protein: CASSNPLKLQRGTYNEQFF.

The chain combines TRBV13 with TRBJ1-1; TRBD1 is a possible D gene (6 bases). This CDR3 spans 15 amino acids. The germline V gene encodes CDR1 PRHDT and CDR2 FYEKMQ (reference sequence). Trimming took off 6 bases at V and 6 bases at J, with 20 bases between the two ends. CDR3: CASRPWTDRRSEAFF. Written as DNA, the CDR3 is TGTGCCAGCAGGCCTTGGACAGATCGCCGTTCTGAAGCTTTCTTT.

This clone has ten or more counts. The rearrangement uses TRBV10-1 and TRBJ2-2, with D possibly being TRBD2 (5 bases). This CDR3 region has 16 residues. V was trimmed by 0 bases and J by 6 bases, leaving 14 bases between them. Germline-derived CDR1 and CDR2 are WNHNN and SYGVQD (reference sequence). The CDR3: CASSESRLADAGELFF. The CDR3, as DNA: TGCGCCAGCAGTGAGTCGAGGCTAGCTGATGCCGGGGAGCTGTTTTTT.

This clone has just one count. J is TRBJ2-5 and V is TRBV9; a weak D match, TRBD1 (6 bases). Trimming stripped 0 bases from V and 2 bases from J, with 11 bases between. This CDR3 is 15 amino acids long. Looked up from germline, CDR1 is SGDLS and CDR2 is YYNGEE. The CDR3 region is CASSVVGQGQETQYF. Written as DNA, the CDR3 is TGTGCCAGCAGCGTAGTTGGGCAGGGGCAAGAGACCCAGTACTTC.